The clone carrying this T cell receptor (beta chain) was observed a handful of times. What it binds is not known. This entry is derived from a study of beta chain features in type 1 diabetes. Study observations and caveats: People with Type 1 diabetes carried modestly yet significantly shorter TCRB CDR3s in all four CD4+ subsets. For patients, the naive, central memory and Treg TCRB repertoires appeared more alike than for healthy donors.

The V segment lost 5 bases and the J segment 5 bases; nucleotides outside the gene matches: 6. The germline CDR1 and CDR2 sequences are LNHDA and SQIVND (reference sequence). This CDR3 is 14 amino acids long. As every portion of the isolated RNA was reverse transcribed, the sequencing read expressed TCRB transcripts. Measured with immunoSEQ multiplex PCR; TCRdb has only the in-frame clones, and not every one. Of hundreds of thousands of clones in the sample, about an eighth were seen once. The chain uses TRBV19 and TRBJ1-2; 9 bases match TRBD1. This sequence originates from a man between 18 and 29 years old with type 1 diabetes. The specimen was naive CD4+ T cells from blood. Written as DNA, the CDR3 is TGTGCCAGTAGTGTGCTACAGGGGGCTTATGGCTACACCTTC. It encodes CASSVLQGAYGYTF.